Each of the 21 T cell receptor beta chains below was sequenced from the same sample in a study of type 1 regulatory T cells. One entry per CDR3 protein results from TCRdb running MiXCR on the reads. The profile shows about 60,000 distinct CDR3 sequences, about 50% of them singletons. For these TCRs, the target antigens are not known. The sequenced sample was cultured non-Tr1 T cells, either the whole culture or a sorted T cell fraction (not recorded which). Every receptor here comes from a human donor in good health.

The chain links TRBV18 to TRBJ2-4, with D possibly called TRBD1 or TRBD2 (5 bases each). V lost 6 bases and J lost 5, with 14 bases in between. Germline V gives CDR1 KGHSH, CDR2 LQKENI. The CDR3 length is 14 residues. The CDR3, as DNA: TGTGCCAGCTCTCTGACCGGGACGGAAAACATTCAGTACTTC. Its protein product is CASSLTGTENIQYF. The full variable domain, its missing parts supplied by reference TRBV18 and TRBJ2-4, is NAGVMQNPRHLVRRRGQEARLRCSPMKGHSHVYWYRQLPEEGLKFMVYLQKENIIDESGMPKERFSAEFPKEGPSILRIQQVVRGDSAAYFCASSLTGTENIQYFGAGTRLSVL.

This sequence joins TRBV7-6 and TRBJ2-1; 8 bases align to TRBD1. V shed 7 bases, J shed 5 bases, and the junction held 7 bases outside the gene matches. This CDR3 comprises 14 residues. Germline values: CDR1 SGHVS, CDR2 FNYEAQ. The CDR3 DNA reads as TGTGCCAGCAACTCTCGACAGGGGAACAATGAGCAGTTCTTC. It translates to CASNSRQGNNEQFF.

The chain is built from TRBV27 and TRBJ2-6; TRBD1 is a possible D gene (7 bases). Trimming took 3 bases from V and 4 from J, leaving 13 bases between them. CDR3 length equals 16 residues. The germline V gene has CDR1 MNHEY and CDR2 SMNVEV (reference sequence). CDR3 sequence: CASSFSGGTGANVLTF. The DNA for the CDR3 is TGTGCCAGCAGTTTTTCAGGGGGGACGGGGGCCAACGTCCTGACTTTC.

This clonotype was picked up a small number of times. The CDR3 sequence: CSARPPRGMSYEQYF. CDR3 in DNA: TGCAGTGCTAGACCCCCACGGGGGATGTCCTACGAGCAGTACTTC. The V call is TRBV20-1, the J call TRBJ2-7; perhaps TRBD2 as D (6 bases). CDR1 is DFQATT and CDR2 is SNEGSKA in the germline V gene (reference sequence). V dropped 2 bases and J dropped 1 base, with 15 bases sitting between them. This CDR3 is 15 amino acids long.

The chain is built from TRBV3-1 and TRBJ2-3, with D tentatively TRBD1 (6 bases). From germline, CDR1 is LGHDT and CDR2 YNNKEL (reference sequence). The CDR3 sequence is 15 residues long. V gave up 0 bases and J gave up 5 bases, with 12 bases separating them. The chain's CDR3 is CASSQEHRAVDTQYF. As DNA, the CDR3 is TGTGCCAGCAGCCAAGAACACAGGGCGGTAGATACGCAGTATTTT.

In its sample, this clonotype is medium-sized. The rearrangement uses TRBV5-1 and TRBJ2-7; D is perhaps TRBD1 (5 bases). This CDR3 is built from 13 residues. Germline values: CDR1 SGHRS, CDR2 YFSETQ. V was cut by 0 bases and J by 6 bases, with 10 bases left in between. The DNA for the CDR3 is TGCGCCAGCAGCTTGGGGCAGGGTGGCGAGCAGTACTTC. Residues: CASSLGQGGEQYF.

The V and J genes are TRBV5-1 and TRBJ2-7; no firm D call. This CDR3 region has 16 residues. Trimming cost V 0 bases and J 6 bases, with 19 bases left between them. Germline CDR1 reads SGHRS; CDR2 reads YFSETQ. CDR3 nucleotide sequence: TGCGCCAGCAGCTTGGGGCCGTCGACGCTTAGTGGCGAGCAGTACTTC. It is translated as CASSLGPSTLSGEQYF.

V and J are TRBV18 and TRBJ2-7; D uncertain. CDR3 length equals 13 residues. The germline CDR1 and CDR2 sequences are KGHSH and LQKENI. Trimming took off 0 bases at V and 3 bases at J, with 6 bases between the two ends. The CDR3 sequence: CASSPPNSYEQYF. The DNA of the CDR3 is TGTGCCAGCTCACCACCCAACAGCTACGAGCAGTACTTC.

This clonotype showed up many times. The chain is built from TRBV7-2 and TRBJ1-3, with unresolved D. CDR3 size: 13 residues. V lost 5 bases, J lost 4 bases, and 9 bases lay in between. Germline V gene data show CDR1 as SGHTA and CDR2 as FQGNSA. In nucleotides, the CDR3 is TGTGCCAGCAGCCCAGGAGGGGGAAACACCATATATTTT. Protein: CASSPGGGNTIYF.

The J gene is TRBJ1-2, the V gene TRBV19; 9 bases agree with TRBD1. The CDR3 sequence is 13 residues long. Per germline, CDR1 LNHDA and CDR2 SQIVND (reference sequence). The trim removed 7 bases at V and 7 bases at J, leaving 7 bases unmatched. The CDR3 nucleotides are TGTGCCAGTATCGGGACAGGGTTCAGTGGCTACACCTTC. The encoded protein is CASIGTGFSGYTF. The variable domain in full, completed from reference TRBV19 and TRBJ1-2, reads DGGITQSPKYLFRKEGQNVTLSCEQNLNHDAMYWYRQDPGQGLRLIYYSQIVNDFQKGDIAEGYSVSREKKESFPLTVTSAQKNPTAFYLCASIGTGFSGYTFGSGTRLTVV.

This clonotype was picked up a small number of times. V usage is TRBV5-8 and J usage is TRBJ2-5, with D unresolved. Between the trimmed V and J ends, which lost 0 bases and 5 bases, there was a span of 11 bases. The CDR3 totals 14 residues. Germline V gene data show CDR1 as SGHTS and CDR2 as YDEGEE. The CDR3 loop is CASSLERYLETQYF. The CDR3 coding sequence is TGTGCCAGCAGCTTGGAACGCTACCTGGAGACCCAGTACTTC.

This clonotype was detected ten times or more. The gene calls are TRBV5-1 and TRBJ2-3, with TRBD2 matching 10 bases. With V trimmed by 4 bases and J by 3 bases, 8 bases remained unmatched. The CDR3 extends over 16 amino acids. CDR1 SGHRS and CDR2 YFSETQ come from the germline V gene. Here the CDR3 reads CASSLISGGATDTQYF. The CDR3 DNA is TGCGCCAGCAGCCTGATAAGCGGGGGGGCTACAGATACGCAGTATTTT.

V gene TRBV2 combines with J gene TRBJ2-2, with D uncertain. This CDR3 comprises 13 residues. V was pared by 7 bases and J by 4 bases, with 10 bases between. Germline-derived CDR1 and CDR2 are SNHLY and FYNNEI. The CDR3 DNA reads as TGTGCCAGCATCCCGAGTTTCACCGGGGAGCTGTTTTTT. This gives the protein CASIPSFTGELFF.

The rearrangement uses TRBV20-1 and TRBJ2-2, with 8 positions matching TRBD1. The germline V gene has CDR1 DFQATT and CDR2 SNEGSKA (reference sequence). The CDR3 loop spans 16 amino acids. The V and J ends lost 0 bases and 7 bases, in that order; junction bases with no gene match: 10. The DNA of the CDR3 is TGCAGTGCTAGAGATCGCCGACAGGGGTTCGGCGGGGAGCTGTTTTTT. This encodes CSARDRRQGFGGELFF.

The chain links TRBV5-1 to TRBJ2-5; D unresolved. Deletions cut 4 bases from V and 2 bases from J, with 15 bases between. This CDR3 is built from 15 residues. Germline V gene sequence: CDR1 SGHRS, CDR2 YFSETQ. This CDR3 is CASSPVLSPQETQYF. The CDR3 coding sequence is TGCGCCAGCAGCCCGGTGTTATCACCTCAAGAGACCCAGTACTTC.

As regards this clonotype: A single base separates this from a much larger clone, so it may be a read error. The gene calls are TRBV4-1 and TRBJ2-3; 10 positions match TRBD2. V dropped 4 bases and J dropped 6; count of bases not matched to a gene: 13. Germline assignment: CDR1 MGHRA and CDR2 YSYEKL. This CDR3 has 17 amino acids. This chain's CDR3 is CASSPGLARGLRDTQYF. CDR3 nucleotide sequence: TGCGCCAGCAGCCCGGGACTAGCGAGGGGACTGCGGGATACGCAGTATTTT.

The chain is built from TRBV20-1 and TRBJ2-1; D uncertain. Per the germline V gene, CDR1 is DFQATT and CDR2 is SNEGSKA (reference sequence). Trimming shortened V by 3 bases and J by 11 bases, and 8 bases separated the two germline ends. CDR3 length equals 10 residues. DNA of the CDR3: TGCAGTGCTAGTCCGAACCAGCAGTTCTTC. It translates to CSASPNQQFF.

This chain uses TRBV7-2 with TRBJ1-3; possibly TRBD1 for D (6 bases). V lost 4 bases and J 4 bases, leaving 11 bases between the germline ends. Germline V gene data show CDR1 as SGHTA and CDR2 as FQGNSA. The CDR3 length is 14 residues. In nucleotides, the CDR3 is TGTGCCAGCAGCTCACAGGGTTACGGAAACACCATATATTTT. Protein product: CASSSQGYGNTIYF.

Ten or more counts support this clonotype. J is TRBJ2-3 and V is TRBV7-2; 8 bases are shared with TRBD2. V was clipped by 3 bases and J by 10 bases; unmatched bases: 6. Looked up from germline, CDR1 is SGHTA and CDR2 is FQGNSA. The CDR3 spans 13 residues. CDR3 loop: CASSFGSGVAQYF. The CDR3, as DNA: TGTGCCAGCAGCTTCGGTAGCGGGGTGGCGCAGTATTTT.

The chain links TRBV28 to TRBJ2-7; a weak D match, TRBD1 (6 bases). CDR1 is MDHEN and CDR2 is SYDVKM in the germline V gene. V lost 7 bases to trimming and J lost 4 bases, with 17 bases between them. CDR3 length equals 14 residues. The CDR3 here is CASNPPGTMYEQYF. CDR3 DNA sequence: TGTGCCAGCAATCCCCCCGGGACAATGTACGAGCAGTACTTC.

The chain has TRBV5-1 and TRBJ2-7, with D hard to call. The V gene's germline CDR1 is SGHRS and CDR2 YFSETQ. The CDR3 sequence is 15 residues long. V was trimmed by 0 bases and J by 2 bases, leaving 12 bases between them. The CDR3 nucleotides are TGCGCCAGCAGCTTGGAAGGGATTCTTACCTACGAGCAGTACTTC. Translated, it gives CASSLEGILTYEQYF.